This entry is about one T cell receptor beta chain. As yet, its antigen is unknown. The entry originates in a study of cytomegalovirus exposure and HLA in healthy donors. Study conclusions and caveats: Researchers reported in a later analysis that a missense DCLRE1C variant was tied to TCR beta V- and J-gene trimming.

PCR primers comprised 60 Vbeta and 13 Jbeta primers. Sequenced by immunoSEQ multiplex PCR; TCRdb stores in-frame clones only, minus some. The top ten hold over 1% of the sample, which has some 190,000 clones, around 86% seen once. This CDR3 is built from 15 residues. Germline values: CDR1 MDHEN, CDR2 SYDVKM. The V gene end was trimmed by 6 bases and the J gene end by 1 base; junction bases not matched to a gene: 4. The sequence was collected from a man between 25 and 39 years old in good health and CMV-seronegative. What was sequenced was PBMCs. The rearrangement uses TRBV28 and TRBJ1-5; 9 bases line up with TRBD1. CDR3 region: CASRSQGASNQPQHF. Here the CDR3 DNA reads TGTGCCAGCAGGTCACAGGGGGCGAGCAATCAGCCCCAGCATTTT. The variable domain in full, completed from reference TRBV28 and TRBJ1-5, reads DVKVTQSSRYLVKRTGEKVFLECVQDMDHENMFWYRQDPGLGLRLIYFSYDVKMKEKGDIPEGYSVSREKKERFSLILESASTNQTSMYLCASRSQGASNQPQHFGDGTRLSIL.